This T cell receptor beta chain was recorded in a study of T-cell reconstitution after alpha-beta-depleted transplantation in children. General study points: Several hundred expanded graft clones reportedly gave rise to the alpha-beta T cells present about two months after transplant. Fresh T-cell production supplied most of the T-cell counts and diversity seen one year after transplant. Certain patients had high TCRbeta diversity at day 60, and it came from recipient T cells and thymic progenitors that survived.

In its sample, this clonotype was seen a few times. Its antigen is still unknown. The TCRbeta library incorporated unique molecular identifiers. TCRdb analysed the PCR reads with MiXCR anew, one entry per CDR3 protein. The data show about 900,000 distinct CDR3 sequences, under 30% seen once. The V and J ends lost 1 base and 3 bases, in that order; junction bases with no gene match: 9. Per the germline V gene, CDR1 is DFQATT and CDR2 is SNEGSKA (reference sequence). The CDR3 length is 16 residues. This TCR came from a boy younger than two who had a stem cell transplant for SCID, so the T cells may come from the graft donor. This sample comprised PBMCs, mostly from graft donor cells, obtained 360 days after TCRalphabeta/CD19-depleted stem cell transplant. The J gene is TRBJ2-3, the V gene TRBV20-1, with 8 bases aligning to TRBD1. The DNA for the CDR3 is TGCAGTGCTAGAGGGTGGCAGGGGGCGGTAACAGATACGCAGTATTTT. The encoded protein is CSARGWQGAVTDTQYF.